Listed below are T cell receptor beta chains from one sample, sequenced in a study of graft-versus-host responses after intestinal transplantation. This table comes from immunoSEQ multiplex PCR, and its TCRdb copy is limited to in-frame clones, with some not included. In the table there are under 90,000 clones, less than 95% of which are singletons. The antigens of these receptors remain unknown. The sample was unstimulated CD4+ T cells sorted from spleen or lymph node cells, taken before transplant. These receptors were obtained from a human donor who was the organ donor for an intestinal transplant. Each CDR3 is given with its conserved first and last residue. The order of the fields is D gene, J gene, clone size, V gene, CDR3 protein, CDR3 DNA. The D gene is left open where the match is weak. Not all rows give a size; the values are once, few, many and, for expanded clones, a class.

>.|TRBJ2-3|.|TRBV6-1
CASRTSLSTDTQYF
TGTGCCAGCAGGACTAGTCTTAGCACAGATACGCAGTATTTT
>.|TRBJ1-3|.|TRBV7-3
CASSLDGGNRGNTIYF
TGTGCCAGCAGCCTCGACGGCGGGAACCGTGGAAACACCATATATTTT
>.|TRBJ1-3|.|TRBV28
CASSLPGSSGNTIYF
TGTGCCAGCAGTTTACCGGGGAGCTCTGGAAACACCATATATTTT
>.|TRBJ1-2|once|TRBV28
CASSKAVSTANYGYTF
TGTGCCAGCAGTAAAGCCGTATCCACAGCTAACTATGGCTACACCTTC
>.|TRBJ2-3|.|TRBV6-5
CASSSPGLTDTQYF
TGTGCCAGCAGTTCACCGGGTCTCACAGATACGCAGTATTTT
>.|TRBJ1-1|.|TRBV5-1
CASSNQGKAFF
TGCGCCAGCAGTAACCAGGGGAAAGCTTTCTTT
>TRBD1|TRBJ2-1|.|TRBV2
CASGTQLDRANEQFF
TGTGCCAGCGGGACACAGCTAGACAGGGCCAATGAGCAGTTCTTC
>.|TRBJ2-2|.|TRBV2
CASKEANTGELFF
TGTGCCAGCAAGGAGGCGAACACCGGGGAGCTGTTTTTT
>.|TRBJ2-1|.|TRBV11-3
CASSSVGRISEQFF
TGTGCCAGCAGCTCAGTAGGCAGGATAAGTGAGCAGTTCTTC
>.|TRBJ2-5|.|TRBV28
CASSLSFIVNSQYF
TGTGCCAGCAGTTTAAGTTTTATAGTTAATTCCCAGTACTTC
>.|TRBJ1-5|.|TRBV27
CASSFSGNGNQPQHF
TGTGCCAGCAGTTTTTCCGGGAATGGCAATCAGCCCCAGCATTTT
>TRBD1|TRBJ1-1|.|TRBV28
CASSPRDSTEAFF
TGTGCCAGCAGCCCCCGGGACAGCACTGAAGCTTTCTTT
>.|TRBJ1-2|.|TRBV18
CASSPRKQDPHYTF
TGTGCCAGCTCACCACGAAAACAGGATCCTCACTACACCTTC
>TRBD1|TRBJ2-5|.|TRBV6-1
CASSDTPQGAWETQYF
TGTGCCAGCAGTGACACCCCCCAGGGGGCATGGGAGACCCAGTACTTC
>TRBD1|TRBJ2-3|.|TRBV7-3
CASSPRQGAADTQYF
TGTGCCAGCAGCCCGAGACAGGGGGCGGCAGATACGCAGTATTTT
>.|TRBJ2-3|.|TRBV14
CASSRVWRETDTQYF
TGTGCCAGCAGCCGGGTTTGGAGGGAAACAGATACGCAGTATTTT
>TRBD2|TRBJ2-5|once|TRBV5-1
CASGLGLGRETQYF
TGCGCCAGCGGACTGGGACTAGGGAGAGAGACCCAGTACTTC
>.|TRBJ2-5|.|TRBV20-1
CSARDLGTQYF
TGCAGTGCTAGAGATCTCGGGACCCAGTACTTC
>TRBD1|TRBJ1-2|.|TRBV7-9
CASSLGQGFGYTF
TGTGCCAGCAGCCTCGGACAGGGGTTTGGCTACACCTTC
>TRBD1|TRBJ1-1|once|TRBV6-5
CASSRQGGNTEAFF
TGTGCCAGCAGTAGACAGGGTGGTAACACTGAAGCTTTCTTT
>TRBD1|TRBJ1-1|.|TRBV6-4
CASRKGGLNTEAFF
TGTGCCAGCCGAAAAGGGGGCTTGAACACTGAAGCTTTCTTT
>.|TRBJ2-7|.|TRBV5-3
CASVQRNEQYF
TGTGCCAGTGTACAGAGAAACGAGCAGTACTTC
>.|TRBJ1-2|once|TRBV6-1
CASSTGSYNYGYTF
TGTGCCAGCAGCACAGGCTCTTATAACTATGGCTACACCTTC
>.|TRBJ1-5|.|TRBV5-1
CASSLDGGNQPQHF
TGCGCCAGCAGCTTGGACGGGGGGAATCAGCCCCAGCATTTT
>TRBD1|TRBJ1-3|.|TRBV4-2
CASSQDLEGQDRSSGNTIYF
TGTGCCAGCAGCCAAGATCTCGAGGGACAGGACCGCTCCTCTGGAAACACCATATATTTT
>.|TRBJ1-1|.|TRBV6-5
CASSRTGYTEAFF
TGTGCCAGCAGCCGAACAGGTTACACTGAAGCTTTCTTT